This T cell receptor beta chain was observed in a study of T-cell memory formation after mild COVID-19. Points from the study as a whole: Later expanders leaned toward CD4+, whereas clones contracting from day 15 to 85 were balanced CD4/CD8. Contracting CD4+ clones lay largely in CM and EM, with CD8+ ones residing in EMRA.

The CDR3 is made up of 12 amino acids. From germline, CDR1 is MRHNA and CDR2 SNTAGT. V was shortened by 0 bases and J by 5 bases, with 5 bases between the two germline ends. As to this clonotype: Its specificity is not known.

TCRdb fed the 5' RACE reads into MiXCR, producing one record per CDR3 protein. Here the sample spans about 140,000 distinct CDR3 sequences, around 25% being singletons. The sequenced sample consisted of PBMCs or a T cell subset sorted from them (not recorded which). The V and J genes are TRBV6-4 and TRBJ2-7, with D unresolved. The clonotype originates from an adult woman who had mild COVID-19 (a few samples of this study predate the infection). Cell type and time point are not known. This CDR3 reads CASSDSGNEQYF. CDR3 sequence (DNA): TGTGCCAGCAGTGACTCTGGTAACGAGCAGTACTTC.